This record covers a single T cell receptor (beta chain). The J segment lost 4 bases and the V segment lost 3 bases, leaving 2 bases of the junction unmatched. Germline lookup yields CDR1 MRHNA and CDR2 SNTAGT. This CDR3 has 14 residues. Per the authors' pipeline: Estimation of nucleated cell counts relied on the amplification of reference gene primers. Using immunoSEQ multiplex PCR, the repertoire was profiled, and TCRdb retains in-frame clones only, with some absent. Clone size and V and J calls were adopted from that table, with D and trimming inferred from the DNA. This table holds approximately 150,000 clones, approximately 82% found once. This specimen belongs to a study of blood T cell repertoires in COVID-19. Whole-study context: Samples of COVID-19 (acute and convalescent) were obtained from the United States, Italy and Spain. T cells, B-cell-depleted T cells, or PBMCs provided the cDNA or gDNA that served as material.

The source is a human donor in a cohort sampled during active COVID-19. The V and J genes are TRBV6-4 and TRBJ2-1, with 8 bases identical to TRBD2. Sequencing was done on a sample of peripheral blood. The CDR3 nucleotides are TGTGCCAGCAGTGAACGGGAGGGTTACAATGAGCAGTTCTTC. Translated: CASSEREGYNEQFF.